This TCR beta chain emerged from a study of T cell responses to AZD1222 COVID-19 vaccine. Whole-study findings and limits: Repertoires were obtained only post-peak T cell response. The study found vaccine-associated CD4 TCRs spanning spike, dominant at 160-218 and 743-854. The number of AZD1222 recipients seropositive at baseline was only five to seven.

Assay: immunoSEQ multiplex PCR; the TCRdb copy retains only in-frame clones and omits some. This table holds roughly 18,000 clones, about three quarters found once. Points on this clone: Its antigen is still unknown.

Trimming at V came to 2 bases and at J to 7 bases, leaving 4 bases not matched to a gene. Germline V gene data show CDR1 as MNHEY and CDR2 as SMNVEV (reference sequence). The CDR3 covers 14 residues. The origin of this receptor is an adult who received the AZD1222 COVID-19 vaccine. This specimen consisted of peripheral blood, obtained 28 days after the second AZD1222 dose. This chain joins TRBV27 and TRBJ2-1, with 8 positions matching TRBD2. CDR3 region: CASSLMASGNEQFF. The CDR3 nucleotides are TGTGCCAGCAGTTTAATGGCTAGCGGGAATGAGCAGTTCTTC.